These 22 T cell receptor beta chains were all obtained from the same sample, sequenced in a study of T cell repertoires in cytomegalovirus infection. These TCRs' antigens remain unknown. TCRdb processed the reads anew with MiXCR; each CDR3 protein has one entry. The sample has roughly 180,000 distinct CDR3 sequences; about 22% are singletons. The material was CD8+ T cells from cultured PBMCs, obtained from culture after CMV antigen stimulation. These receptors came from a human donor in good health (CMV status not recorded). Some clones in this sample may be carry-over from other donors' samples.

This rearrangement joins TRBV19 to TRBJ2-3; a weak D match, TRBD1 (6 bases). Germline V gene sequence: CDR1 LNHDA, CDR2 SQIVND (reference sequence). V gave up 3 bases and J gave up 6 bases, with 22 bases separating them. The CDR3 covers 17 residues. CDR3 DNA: TGTGCCAGTAGTATTCAGTCTGCAGGGGTGACATCGGATACGCAGTATTTT. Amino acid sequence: CASSIQSAGVTSDTQYF.

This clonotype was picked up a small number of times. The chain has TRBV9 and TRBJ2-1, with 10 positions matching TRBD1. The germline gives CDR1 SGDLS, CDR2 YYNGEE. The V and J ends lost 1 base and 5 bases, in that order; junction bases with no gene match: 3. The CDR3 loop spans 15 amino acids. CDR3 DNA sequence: TGTGCCAGCAGCGTATCGGGACAGGGGCACAATGAGCAGTTCTTC. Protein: CASSVSGQGHNEQFF.

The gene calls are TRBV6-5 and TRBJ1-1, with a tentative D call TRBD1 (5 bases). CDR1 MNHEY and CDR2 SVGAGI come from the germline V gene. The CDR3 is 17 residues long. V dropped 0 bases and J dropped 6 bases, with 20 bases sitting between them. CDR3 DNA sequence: TGTGCCAGCAGTTACTCGTCCCAGTGGAGGGAGGGGCCTGAAGCTTTCTTT. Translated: CASSYSSQWREGPEAFF.

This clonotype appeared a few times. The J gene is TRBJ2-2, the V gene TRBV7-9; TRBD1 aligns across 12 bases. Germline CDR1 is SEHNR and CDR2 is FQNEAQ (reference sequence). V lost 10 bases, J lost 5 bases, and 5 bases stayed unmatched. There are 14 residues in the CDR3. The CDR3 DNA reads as TGTGCCAATGAGGGACAGGGGGCGACCGGGGAGCTGTTTTTT. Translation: CANEGQGATGELFF.

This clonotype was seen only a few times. CDR3: CASIFRDGYTEAFF. CDR3 coding DNA: TGTGCCAGCATTTTCCGGGACGGTTACACTGAAGCTTTCTTT. The J gene is TRBJ1-1, the V gene TRBV12-3 or TRBV12-4; D possibly corresponds to TRBD1 (5 bases). This CDR3 is 14 amino acids long. Trimming took 7 bases from V and 3 from J, leaving 15 bases between them.

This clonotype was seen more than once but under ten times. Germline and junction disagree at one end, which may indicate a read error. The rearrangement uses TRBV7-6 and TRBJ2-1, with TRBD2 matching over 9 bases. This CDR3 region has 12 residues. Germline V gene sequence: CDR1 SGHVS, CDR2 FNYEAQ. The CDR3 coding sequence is TGTGCCAGCAGTTTAGCGGGGGACGGGCAGTTCTTC. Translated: CASSLAGDGQFF.

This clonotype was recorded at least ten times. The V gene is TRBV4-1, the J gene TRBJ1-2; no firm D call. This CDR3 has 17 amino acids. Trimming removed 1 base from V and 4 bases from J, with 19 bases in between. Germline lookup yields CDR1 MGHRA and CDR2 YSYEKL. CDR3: CASSQGGVYTLPYGYTF. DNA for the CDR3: TGCGCCAGCAGCCAAGGTGGGGTATATACCCTTCCCTATGGCTACACCTTC.

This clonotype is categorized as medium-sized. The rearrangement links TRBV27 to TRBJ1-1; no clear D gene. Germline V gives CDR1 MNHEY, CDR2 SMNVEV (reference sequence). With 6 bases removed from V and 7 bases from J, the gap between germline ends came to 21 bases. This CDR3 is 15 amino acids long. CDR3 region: CASSHGYARLGEAFF. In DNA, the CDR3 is TGTGCCAGCAGCCATGGGTATGCCCGGTTAGGTGAAGCTTTCTTT.

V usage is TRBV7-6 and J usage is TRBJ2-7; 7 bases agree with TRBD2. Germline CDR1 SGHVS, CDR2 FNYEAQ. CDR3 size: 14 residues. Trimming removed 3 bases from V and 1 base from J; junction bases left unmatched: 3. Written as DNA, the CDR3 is TGTGCCAGCAGCTTGGGGGGGGAATCCTACGAGCAGTACTTC. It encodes CASSLGGESYEQYF.

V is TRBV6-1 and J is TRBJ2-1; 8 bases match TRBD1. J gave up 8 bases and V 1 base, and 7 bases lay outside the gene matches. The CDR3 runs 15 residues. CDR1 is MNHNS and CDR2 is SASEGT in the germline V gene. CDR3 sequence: CASSEVWTGRHEQFF. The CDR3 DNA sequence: TGTGCCAGCAGTGAAGTTTGGACAGGGAGGCATGAGCAGTTCTTC.

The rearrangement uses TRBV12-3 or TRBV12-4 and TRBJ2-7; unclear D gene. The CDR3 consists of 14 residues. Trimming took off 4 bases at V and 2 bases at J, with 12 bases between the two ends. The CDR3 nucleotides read TGTGCCAGCAGTTCGATCCCAGCAGCCTACGAGCAGTACTTC. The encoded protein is CASSSIPAAYEQYF.

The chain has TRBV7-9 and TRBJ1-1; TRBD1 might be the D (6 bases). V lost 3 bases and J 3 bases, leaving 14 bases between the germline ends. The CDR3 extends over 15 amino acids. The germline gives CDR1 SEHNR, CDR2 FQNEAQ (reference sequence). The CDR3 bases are TGTGCCAGCAGCTTGGCCGTTGGGGGCGACACTGAAGCTTTCTTT. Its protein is CASSLAVGGDTEAFF.

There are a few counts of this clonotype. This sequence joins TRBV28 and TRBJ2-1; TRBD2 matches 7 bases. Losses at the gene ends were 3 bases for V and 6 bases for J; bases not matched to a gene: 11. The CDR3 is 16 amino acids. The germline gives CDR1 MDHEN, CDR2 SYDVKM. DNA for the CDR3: TGTGCCAGCAGTTTCCTCCCGGGACTACATTCCAATGAGCAGTTCTTC. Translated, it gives CASSFLPGLHSNEQFF.

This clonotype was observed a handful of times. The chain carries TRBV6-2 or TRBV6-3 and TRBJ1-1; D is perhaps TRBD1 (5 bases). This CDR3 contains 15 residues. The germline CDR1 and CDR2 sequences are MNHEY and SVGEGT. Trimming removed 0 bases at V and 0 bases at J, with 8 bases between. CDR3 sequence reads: CASSYSRQLNTEAFF. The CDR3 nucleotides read TGTGCCAGCAGTTACTCCCGACAGTTGAACACTGAAGCTTTCTTT.

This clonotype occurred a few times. The DNA of the CDR3 is TGCGCCAGCAGCCAAGATTCGGGGCAGGTCCCCTACGAGCAGTACTTC. Protein product: CASSQDSGQVPYEQYF. V usage is TRBV4-3 and J usage is TRBJ2-7; D assignment may be TRBD1 or TRBD2 (5 bases each). V was clipped by 0 bases and J by 2 bases, with 14 bases between them. This CDR3 is 16 amino acids long. The germline gives CDR1 LGHNA, CDR2 YSLEER.

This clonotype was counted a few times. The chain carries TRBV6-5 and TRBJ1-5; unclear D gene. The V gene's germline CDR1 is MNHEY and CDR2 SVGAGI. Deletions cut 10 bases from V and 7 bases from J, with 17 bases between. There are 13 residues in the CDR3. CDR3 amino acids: CATATYTGQPQHF. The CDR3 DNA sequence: TGTGCCACCGCGACCTACACGGGACAGCCCCAGCATTTT.

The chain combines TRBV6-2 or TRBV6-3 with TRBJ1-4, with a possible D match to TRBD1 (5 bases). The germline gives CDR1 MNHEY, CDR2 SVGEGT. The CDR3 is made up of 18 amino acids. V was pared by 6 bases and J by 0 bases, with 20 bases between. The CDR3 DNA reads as TGTGCCAGCAGAAGAACCGGGACCCGAGAGGCAACTAATGAAAAACTGTTTTTT. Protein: CASRRTGTREATNEKLFF.

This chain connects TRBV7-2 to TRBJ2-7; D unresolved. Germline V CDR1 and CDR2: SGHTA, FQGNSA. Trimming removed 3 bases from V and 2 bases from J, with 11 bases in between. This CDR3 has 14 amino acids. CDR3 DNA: TGTGCCAGCAGCTTGCAGGTCGTCGCCTACGAGCAGTACTTC. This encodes CASSLQVVAYEQYF.

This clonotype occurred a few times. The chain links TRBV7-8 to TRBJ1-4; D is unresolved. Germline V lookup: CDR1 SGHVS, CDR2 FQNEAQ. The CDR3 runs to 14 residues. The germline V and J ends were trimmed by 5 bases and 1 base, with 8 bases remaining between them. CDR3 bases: TGTGCCAGCAGCCACAGCATAACTAATGAAAAACTGTTTTTT. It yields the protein CASSHSITNEKLFF.

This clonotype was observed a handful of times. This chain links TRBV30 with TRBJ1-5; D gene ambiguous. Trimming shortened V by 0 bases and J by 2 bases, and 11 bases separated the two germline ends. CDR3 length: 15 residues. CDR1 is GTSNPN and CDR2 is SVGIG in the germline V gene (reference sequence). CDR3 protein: CAWSVSGFGNQPQHF. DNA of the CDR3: TGTGCCTGGAGTGTATCGGGTTTTGGCAATCAGCCCCAGCATTTT.

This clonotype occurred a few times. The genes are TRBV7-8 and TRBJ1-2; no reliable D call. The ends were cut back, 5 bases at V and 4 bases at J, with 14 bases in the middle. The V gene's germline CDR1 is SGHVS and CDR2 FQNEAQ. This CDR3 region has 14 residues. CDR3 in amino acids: CASSLPGSPYGYTF. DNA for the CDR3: TGTGCCAGCAGCCTCCCGGGCTCTCCCTATGGCTACACCTTC.

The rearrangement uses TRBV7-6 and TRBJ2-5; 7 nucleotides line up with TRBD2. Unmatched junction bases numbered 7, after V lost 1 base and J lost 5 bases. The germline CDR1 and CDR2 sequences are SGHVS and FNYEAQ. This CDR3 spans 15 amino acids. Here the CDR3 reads CASSLVGGIVETQYF. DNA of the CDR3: TGTGCCAGCAGCTTAGTGGGAGGGATTGTGGAGACCCAGTACTTC. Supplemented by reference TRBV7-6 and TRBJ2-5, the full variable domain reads GAGVSQSPRYKVTKRGQDVALRCDPISGHVSLYWYRQALGQGPEFLTYFNYEAQQDKSGLPNDRFSAERPEGSISTLTIQRTEQRDSAMYRCASSLVGGIVETQYFGPGTRLLVL.